The next 21 T cell receptor beta chains were all read from a single sample in a study of control samples from healthy donors and cancer patients. Produced via immunoSEQ multiplex PCR; TCRdb's table is partial and in-frame only. Altogether some 190,000 clones are present, roughly nine tenths being singletons, with the ten largest covering 1.5% to 2%. Sequencing input: blood. These receptor sequences come from a man between 25 and 39 years old in good health.

In DNA, the CDR3 is TGTGCCACCAGTGATTCACAGGGGAATTACAATGAGCAGTTCTTC. Translation: CATSDSQGNYNEQFF. V usage is TRBV24-1 and J usage is TRBJ2-1; 7 positions match TRBD1. V shed 2 bases and J 4 bases; nucleotides not matched to a gene: 4. The CDR3 extends over 15 amino acids. Germline V gives CDR1 KGHDR, CDR2 SFDVKD.

This sequence joins TRBV2 and TRBJ1-1; 9 bases align to TRBD1. Germline CDR1 and CDR2: SNHLY and FYNNEI. V trimming: 5 bases; J trimming: 4 bases; junction bases outside the gene matches: 5. The CDR3 is 14 residues long. The CDR3 loop is CASSSWDRATEAFF. Here the CDR3 DNA reads TGTGCCAGCAGTTCTTGGGACAGGGCCACTGAAGCTTTCTTT.

This clone was observed a single time. The CDR3 is CASSLAVGASNQPQHF. The CDR3 coding sequence is TGTGCCAGCAGCTTAGCGGTGGGGGCTAGCAATCAGCCCCAGCATTTT. The chain combines TRBV7-6 with TRBJ1-5; TRBD1 might be the D (6 bases). The V and J ends lost 0 bases and 0 bases respectively, with 9 bases between them. The CDR3 extends over 16 amino acids. Germline CDR1 is SGHVS and CDR2 is FNYEAQ.

The chain links TRBV4-1 to TRBJ1-2; TRBD1 matches at 8 bases. Per germline, CDR1 MGHRA and CDR2 YSYEKL. The CDR3 covers 12 residues. The junction had 10 bases not matched to a gene; V was cut back by 11 bases and J by 8 bases. The CDR3 loop is CASGQGADGYTF. The CDR3 bases are TGCGCCTCGGGGCAGGGGGCTGACGGCTACACCTTC.

The gene calls are TRBV24-1 and TRBJ1-3, with D perhaps TRBD1 (5 bases). Germline CDR1 KGHDR, CDR2 SFDVKD. The CDR3 consists of 15 residues. Trimming took 8 bases from V and 1 from J, leaving 14 bases between them. Here the CDR3 DNA reads TGTGCCACCACCGGGGGGGGGTCTTCTGGAAACACCATATATTTT. Its protein is CATTGGGSSGNTIYF.

V is TRBV4-1 and J is TRBJ2-1; 7 positions agree with TRBD2. CDR1 and CDR2 (germline): MGHRA, YSYEKL. Unmatched junction bases numbered 9, after V lost 4 bases and J lost 0 bases. The CDR3 has 17 residues. The CDR3 loop is CASSRAPAGSSYNEQFF. In DNA, the CDR3 is TGCGCCAGCAGCCGGGCCCCAGCGGGGAGCTCCTACAATGAGCAGTTCTTC.

The chain couples TRBV27 to TRBJ1-2, with a possible D match to TRBD1 (5 bases). Trimming took off 1 base at V and 8 bases at J, with 14 bases between the two ends. The CDR3 extends over 14 amino acids. Germline CDR1 MNHEY, CDR2 SMNVEV (reference sequence). This CDR3 reads CASSLLGGMWGYTF. CDR3 nucleotides: TGTGCCAGCAGTTTATTGGGGGGGATGTGGGGCTACACCTTC.

The genes are TRBV5-1 and TRBJ2-1, with 9 bases that match TRBD2. J gave up 10 bases and V 0 bases, and 8 bases lay outside the gene matches. Germline V CDR1 and CDR2: SGHRS, YFSETQ. This CDR3 spans 15 amino acids. For the CDR3, the DNA is TGCGCCAGCAGCTTGGCTAGCGGGGCCCGCAAAGAGCAGTTCTTC. Translating it yields CASSLASGARKEQFF.

This chain uses TRBV5-1 with TRBJ1-2, with D perhaps matching TRBD1 (6 bases). V was clipped by 0 bases and J by 2 bases, with 11 bases between them. The CDR3 sequence is 15 residues long. CDR1 is SGHRS, CDR2 YFSETQ, per germline. The CDR3 is CASSLVRGPNYGYTF. In DNA form, the CDR3 reads TGCGCCAGCAGCTTGGTTCGGGGGCCCAACTATGGCTACACCTTC.

With respect to this clone: One end of the junction does not line up with germline, which may come from a read error. V and J are TRBV7-2 and TRBJ2-5, with D possibly TRBD2 on 6 matching bases. CDR3 length equals 13 residues. CDR1 and CDR2 from the germline V gene are SGHTA and FQGNSA. The CDR3 protein is CASSSDYQKTQYF. CDR3 in DNA: TGTGCCAGCAGCTCGGACTACCAAAAGACCCAGTACTTC. The full variable domain, rest sourced from reference TRBV7-2 and TRBJ2-5, is GAGVSQSPSNKVTEKGKDVELRCDPISGHTALYWYRQSLGQGLEFLIYFQGNSAPDKSGLPSDRFSAERTGGSVSTLTIQRTQQEDSAVYLCASSSDYQKTQYFGPGTRLLVL.

In its sample, this clone was seen a few times. The V and J genes are TRBV10-1 and TRBJ2-1, with 9 bases that match TRBD1. The CDR3 loop spans 15 amino acids. V was pared by 5 bases and J by 4 bases, with 6 bases of the junction left unmatched. Germline CDR1 and CDR2: WNHNN and SYGVQD (reference sequence). This chain's CDR3 is CASSTGGTGYNEQFF. The CDR3 DNA reads as TGCGCCAGCAGTACAGGGGGCACGGGTTACAATGAGCAGTTCTTC.

The rearrangement uses TRBV5-1 and TRBJ2-3, with D perhaps given as TRBD1 or TRBD2 (6 bases each). V shed 3 bases and J shed 0 bases, with 17 bases lying between them. The CDR3 has 17 residues. Germline assignment: CDR1 SGHRS and CDR2 YFSETQ. CDR3 loop: CASSSGQLGTSTDTQYF. The CDR3 nucleotides are TGCGCCAGCAGCTCCGGACAGTTGGGGACTAGCACAGATACGCAGTATTTT.

The rearrangement uses TRBV5-1 and TRBJ2-1; possibly TRBD1 for D (6 bases). Deletions cut 1 base from V and 3 bases from J, with 11 bases between. This CDR3 has 15 residues. CDR1 SGHRS and CDR2 YFSETQ come from the germline V gene. The CDR3 nucleotides read TGCGCCAGCAGCTTGCTTAGGGGGAACTACAATGAGCAGTTCTTC. Protein sequence: CASSLLRGNYNEQFF.

The rearrangement links TRBV11-2 to TRBJ2-7, with D tentatively TRBD1 (6 bases). Trimming left V 1 base short and J 4 bases short, with 14 bases between. The CDR3 length is 15 residues. Germline values: CDR1 SGHAT, CDR2 FQNNGV. The CDR3 coding sequence is TGTGCCAGCAGCTTAGCCGCGAGCCAGGGGTACGAGCAGTACTTC. It translates to CASSLAASQGYEQYF. Drawing the rest from reference TRBV11-2 and TRBJ2-7, the complete variable domain is EAGVAQSPRYKIIEKRQSVAFWCNPISGHATLYWYQQILGQGPKLLIQFQNNGVVDDSQLPKDRFSAERLKGVDSTLKIQPAKLEDSAVYLCASSLAASQGYEQYFGPGTRLTVT.

This clone was detected once. The genes are TRBV6-5 and TRBJ2-6; 7 nucleotides agree with TRBD1. This CDR3 has 14 residues. The germline V gene encodes CDR1 MNHEY and CDR2 SVGAGI. V was clipped by 8 bases and J by 0 bases; unmatched bases: 1. The CDR3 DNA reads as TGTGCCAGCGGGACAGTCTCTGGGGCCAACGTCCTGACTTTC. Protein sequence: CASGTVSGANVLTF.

The chain recombines TRBV12-3 or TRBV12-4 with TRBJ1-2; perhaps TRBD1 as D (6 bases). Between the trimmed V and J ends, which lost 0 bases and 6 bases, there was a span of 8 bases. This CDR3 contains 13 residues. This CDR3 reads CASSLARGNGYTF. CDR3 in DNA: TGTGCCAGCAGTTTAGCCAGGGGCAATGGCTACACCTTC.

This chain links TRBV3-1 (or the pseudogene TRBV3-2) with TRBJ1-1; 9 nucleotides match TRBD1. The CDR3 length is 13 residues. V was pared by 4 bases and J by 4 bases, with 1 base of the junction left unmatched. Germline V gene data show CDR1 as LGHDT and CDR2 as YNNKEL (reference sequence). CDR3: CASSRQGGTEAFF. CDR3 bases: TGTGCCAGCAGCCGACAGGGGGGCACTGAAGCTTTCTTT.

As concerns this clone: The junction departs from the called germline gene at one end, perhaps through a read error. The genes are TRBV12-3 or TRBV12-4 and TRBJ2-7, with D unclear. The length of the CDR3 is 9 residues. CDR3 loop: CASSPPRDF. In DNA, the CDR3 is TGTGCCAGCAGTCCCCCACGAGACTTC.

The CDR3 region is CATSRDLGQIYGYTF. CDR3 in DNA: TGTGCCACCAGCAGAGATCTTGGGCAGATCTATGGCTACACCTTC. The chain links TRBV15 to TRBJ1-2; D uncertain. V was cut by 0 bases and J by 4 bases, with 12 bases left in between. This CDR3 has 15 residues. The V gene's germline CDR1 is LNHNV and CDR2 YYDKDF (reference sequence).

The chain employs TRBV19 and TRBJ1-5; D possibly corresponds to TRBD1 (6 bases). The CDR3 sequence is 15 residues long. V was cut by 3 bases and J by 6 bases, with 15 bases left in between. Germline CDR1 reads LNHDA; CDR2 reads SQIVND (reference sequence). The CDR3: CASSMAGGIFQPQHF. The CDR3 coding sequence is TGTGCCAGTAGTATGGCCGGGGGCATATTTCAGCCCCAGCATTTT.

CDR3 loop: CASSPYKIMNTEAFF. DNA for the CDR3: TGTGCCAGCTCACCATACAAGATAATGAACACTGAAGCTTTCTTT. The chain links TRBV18 to TRBJ1-1; D remains ambiguous. In germline, CDR1 is KGHSH, CDR2 LQKENI. V lost 2 bases to trimming and J lost 0 bases, with 10 bases between them. This CDR3 is 15 amino acids long. The complete variable domain, with remaining parts taken from reference TRBV18 and TRBJ1-1, reads NAGVMQNPRHLVRRRGQEARLRCSPMKGHSHVYWYRQLPEEGLKFMVYLQKENIIDESGMPKERFSAEFPKEGPSILRIQQVVRGDSAAYFCASSPYKIMNTEAFFGQGTRLTVV.